Each of the 11 T cell receptor beta chains below was sequenced from the same sample in a study of T cell repertoires in cytomegalovirus infection. The antigens for these receptors are not known. From the reads, TCRdb called clonotypes with MiXCR, one entry per CDR3 protein. This sample carries 750,000 to 950,000 distinct CDR3 sequences, 25% to 35% of them seen once, and the ten largest clones take around 13%. The sequences come from cultured CD8+ T cells from PBMCs, collected from culture after CMV antigen stimulation. Receptors were obtained from a human donor in good health (CMV status not recorded). Some clones in this sample may be carry-over from other donors' samples.

In this sample, this clonotype turned up a few times. The J gene is TRBJ1-1, the V gene TRBV20-1, with TRBD1 as a possible D gene (5 bases). Germline V lookup: CDR1 DFQATT, CDR2 SNEGSKA (reference sequence). This CDR3 spans 12 amino acids. V lost 0 bases, J lost 8 bases, and 10 bases lay in between. The DNA of the CDR3 is TGCAGTGCTAGAGATCGCGGGGCCGAAGCTTTCTTT. This translates into CSARDRGAEAFF.

The chain has TRBV15 and TRBJ2-2, with TRBD1 identical over 8 bases. This CDR3 is built from 17 residues. In germline, CDR1 is LNHNV, CDR2 YYDKDF (reference sequence). Germline trimming cut 3 bases from V and 2 bases from J; bases unmatched to any gene: 8. DNA of the CDR3: TGTGCCACCAGCAGGGCCGGGACAGGTAGAAACACCGGGGAGCTGTTTTTT. Translating gives CATSRAGTGRNTGELFF. Supplemented by reference TRBV15 and TRBJ2-2, the full variable domain reads DAMVIQNPRYQVTQFGKPVTLSCSQTLNHNVMYWYQQKSSQAPKLLFHYYDKDFNNEADTPDNFQSRRPNTSFCFLDIRSPGLGDTAMYLCATSRAGTGRNTGELFFGEGSRLTVL.

This clonotype was observed a few times. The chain employs TRBV7-9 and TRBJ2-5, with 10 nucleotides matching TRBD2. The CDR3 loop spans 15 amino acids. The germline V gene encodes CDR1 SEHNR and CDR2 FQNEAQ (reference sequence). The J segment lost 3 bases and the V segment lost 4 bases, leaving 5 bases of the junction unmatched. Here the CDR3 reads CASSSTSGVEETQYF. Written as DNA, the CDR3 is TGTGCCAGCAGCTCCACTAGCGGGGTTGAAGAGACCCAGTACTTC.

This clonotype was detected a few times. The V gene is TRBV7-9, the J gene TRBJ1-1; 9 nucleotides align to TRBD1. Trimming took 5 bases from V and 5 from J; bases not matched to a gene: 9. The CDR3 is 15 residues long. In germline, CDR1 is SEHNR, CDR2 FQNEAQ (reference sequence). CDR3 loop: CASSHGGQGSTEAFF. Here the CDR3 DNA reads TGTGCCAGCAGCCACGGGGGACAGGGTAGTACTGAAGCTTTCTTT.

This clonotype has ten or more counts. This chain joins TRBV4-1 and TRBJ1-5; 8 bases match TRBD1. With 5 bases clipped from V and 6 bases from J, the junction kept 12 bases outside the gene matches. The CDR3 has 16 amino acids. Germline CDR1 and CDR2: MGHRA and YSYEKL. The CDR3 DNA reads as TGCGCCAGCAGCAAGAGTCCAGGGGGCGACGGTCAGCCCCAGCATTTT. This translates into CASSKSPGGDGQPQHF.

V gene TRBV4-3 combines with J gene TRBJ1-2; no definite D call. CDR1 and CDR2 (germline): LGHNA, YSLEER. This CDR3 contains 14 residues. The V and J ends lost 3 bases and 6 bases respectively, with 14 bases between them. The CDR3 sequence: CASSQEPTRHGYTF. Here the CDR3 DNA reads TGCGCCAGCAGCCAGGAGCCCACAAGGCATGGCTACACCTTC.

V is TRBV6-6 and J is TRBJ1-4, with unresolved D. Germline values: CDR1 MNHNY, CDR2 SVGAGI (reference sequence). The CDR3 extends over 13 amino acids. Trimming shortened V by 0 bases and J by 8 bases, and 7 bases separated the two germline ends. The CDR3 DNA reads TGTGCCAGCAGTTACTCGAGTGGCGAAAAACTGTTTTTT. It is translated as CASSYSSGEKLFF.

This clonotype was seen many times. The chain combines TRBV4-3 with TRBJ2-3, with D maybe TRBD2 (6 bases). CDR1 and CDR2 (germline): LGHNA, YSLEER. The CDR3 consists of 16 residues. With 0 bases removed from V and 5 bases from J, the gap between germline ends came to 15 bases. The CDR3 DNA is TGCGCCAGCAGCCAAGACCGGACTCTGGGGGGAGATACGCAGTATTTT. The encoded protein is CASSQDRTLGGDTQYF.

J is TRBJ2-2 and V is TRBV12-5; D gene ambiguous. V lost 6 bases to trimming and J lost 2 bases, with 7 bases between them. The CDR3 has 13 residues. Germline-derived CDR1 and CDR2 are LGHNT and FRNRAP. The DNA for the CDR3 is TGTGCTAGTGGGACTGTAAACACCGGGGAGCTGTTTTTT. Encoded protein: CASGTVNTGELFF.

The chain uses TRBV28 and TRBJ1-2; 8 bases are a match to TRBD1. CDR3 size: 18 residues. Germline V gene sequence: CDR1 MDHEN, CDR2 SYDVKM. The ends lost 4 bases at V and 4 bases at J; junction bases unmatched: 17. CDR3 region: CASSSLSRSDREFYGYTF. The CDR3 bases are TGTGCCAGCAGTTCGCTCTCCCGGTCGGACAGGGAGTTCTATGGCTACACCTTC.

The chain carries TRBV20-1 and TRBJ1-1; 9 bases fit TRBD1. J gave up 8 bases and V 6 bases, and 7 bases lay outside the gene matches. The CDR3 covers 12 residues. The germline V gene has CDR1 DFQATT and CDR2 SNEGSKA (reference sequence). This chain's CDR3 is CSATGQGLEAFF. The CDR3 DNA reads TGCAGTGCCACGGGACAGGGTTTAGAAGCTTTCTTT.